This TCR beta chain was identified during a study of cytomegalovirus exposure and HLA in healthy donors. Study summary: Drawn from HLA-typed donors, tens of millions of unique TCRs were held in an early data release. Study results and caveats: The study reported that TCR beta sequences accurately predicted HLA-A and HLA-B alleles in most subjects. Several of the most significant clusters appeared, in a later analysis, to be linked to common viral pathogens. Under in vitro conditions, three CMV-associated chains were confirmed as specific for CMV antigens.

This CDR3 is 16 amino acids long. The V gene's germline CDR1 is SGDLS and CDR2 YYNGEE. The V end lost 0 bases, the J end lost 2 bases, and 12 bases lay between the germline ends. PCR was performed using 60 Vbeta and 13 Jbeta primers. TCRdb keeps only in-frame clones here, not all; method: immunoSEQ multiplex PCR. Found here are around 210,000 clones, 78% of them singletons; the top ten hold approximately 0.49%. In its sample, this clone was seen once. Its antigen is not known. This rearrangement joins TRBV9 to TRBJ2-1, with a tentative D call TRBD2 (5 bases). The sequencing sample was made of PBMCs. The clonotype was recovered from a boy aged 10-17 years in good health and CMV-seronegative. The CDR3: CASSVEDLDPYNEQFF. The CDR3 DNA reads as TGTGCCAGCAGCGTAGAGGACTTAGACCCCTACAATGAGCAGTTCTTC. The whole variable domain, remainder taken from reference TRBV9 and TRBJ2-1, is DSGVTQTPKHLITATGQRVTLRCSPRSGDLSVYWYQQSLDQGLQFLIQYYNGEERAKGNILERFSAQQFPDLHSELNLSSLELGDSALYFCASSVEDLDPYNEQFFGPGTRLTVL.